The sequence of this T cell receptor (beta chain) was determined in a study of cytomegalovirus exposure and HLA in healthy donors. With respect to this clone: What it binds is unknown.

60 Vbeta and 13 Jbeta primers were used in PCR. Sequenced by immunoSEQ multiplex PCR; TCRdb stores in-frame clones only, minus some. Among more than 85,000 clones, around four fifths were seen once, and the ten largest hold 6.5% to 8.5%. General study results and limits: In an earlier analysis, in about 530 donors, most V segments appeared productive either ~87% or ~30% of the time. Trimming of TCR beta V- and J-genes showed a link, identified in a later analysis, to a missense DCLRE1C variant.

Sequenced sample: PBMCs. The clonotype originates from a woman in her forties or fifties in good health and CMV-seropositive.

CDR3: CASSPPSSLGYGYTF. DNA for the CDR3: TGTGCCAGCTCACCACCCTCTTCCCTAGGCTATGGCTACACCTTC. V usage is TRBV18 and J usage is TRBJ1-2; D unclear. Trimming shortened V by 0 bases and J by 4 bases, and 12 bases separated the two germline ends. This CDR3 comprises 15 residues. CDR1 is KGHSH and CDR2 is LQKENI in the germline V gene.